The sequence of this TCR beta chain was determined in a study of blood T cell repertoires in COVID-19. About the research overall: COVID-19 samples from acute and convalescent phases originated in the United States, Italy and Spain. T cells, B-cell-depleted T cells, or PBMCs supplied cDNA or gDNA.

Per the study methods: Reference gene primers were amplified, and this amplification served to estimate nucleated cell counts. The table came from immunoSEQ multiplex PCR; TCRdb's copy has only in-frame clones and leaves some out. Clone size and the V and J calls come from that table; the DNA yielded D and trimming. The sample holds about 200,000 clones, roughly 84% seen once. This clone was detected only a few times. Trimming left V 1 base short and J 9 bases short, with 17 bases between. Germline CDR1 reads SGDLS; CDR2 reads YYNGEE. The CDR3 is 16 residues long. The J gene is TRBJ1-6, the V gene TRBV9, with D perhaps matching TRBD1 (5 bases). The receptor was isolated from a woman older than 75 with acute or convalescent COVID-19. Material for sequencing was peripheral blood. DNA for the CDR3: TGTGCCAGCAGCGTATTGGGAGAGGGGAGGGGTTCACCCCTCCACTTT. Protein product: CASSVLGEGRGSPLHF.